The clone carrying this TCR beta chain appeared a few times. Its antigen remains unknown. The source of the sample is a study of T-cell memory formation after mild COVID-19. Whole-study findings and limits: Whether second-wave clones peaking at day 37 were SARS-CoV-2 specific went unconfirmed. Memory sampled before infection contained some responding clones, suggesting cross-reactive memory joined. Among clones contracting day 15 to 85, CD4/CD8 was balanced, whereas later expanders leaned CD4+.

Germline loops: CDR1 SGHTA, CDR2 FQGNSA. Trimming took off 0 bases at V and 2 bases at J, with 7 bases between the two ends. The CDR3 is 14 residues long. The authors produced TCR alpha and TCR beta cDNA libraries with sample barcodes and UMIs by 5'RACE using constant-segment primers. One entry per CDR3 protein results from TCRdb running MiXCR on the 5' RACE reads. The sample shows about 180,000 distinct CDR3 sequences, roughly 16% of them seen only once. This sequence was found in an adult woman who had mild COVID-19 (a few samples of this study predate the infection). Cell type and time point are not known. The sample was PBMCs or a T cell subset sorted from them (not recorded which). The J gene is TRBJ1-2, the V gene TRBV7-2, with D maybe TRBD1 (5 bases). The CDR3 is CASSLASGNYGYTF. In nucleotides, the CDR3 is TGTGCCAGCAGCTTAGCCTCAGGGAACTATGGCTACACCTTC. Looking up the rest from reference TRBV7-2 and TRBJ1-2 gives the full variable domain: GAGVSQSPSNKVTEKGKDVELRCDPISGHTALYWYRQSLGQGLEFLIYFQGNSAPDKSGLPSDRFSAERTGGSVSTLTIQRTQQEDSAVYLCASSLASGNYGYTFGSGTRLTVV.